The table lists the clone carrying this T cell receptor beta chain with a few counts. This record belongs to a study of blood T cell repertoires in COVID-19. The CDR3 sequence is 15 residues long. CDR1 and CDR2 from the germline V gene are SGHTA and FQGNSA. Unmatched junction bases numbered 5, after V lost 1 base and J lost 4 bases. Profiling relied on immunoSEQ multiplex PCR, and the TCRdb table lists in-frame clones only, not all of them. The sample shows 150,000 to 200,000 clones, roughly 87% of them seen only once. The receptor's source is a woman between 70 and 85 years old with acute or convalescent COVID-19. Sequencing was carried out using peripheral blood. The chain links TRBV7-2 to TRBJ2-5; 8 nucleotides agree with TRBD1. The DNA for the CDR3 is TGTGCCAGCAGCTTAGGGGGACAGGAGCCAGAGACCCAGTACTTC. This codes for CASSLGGQEPETQYF.